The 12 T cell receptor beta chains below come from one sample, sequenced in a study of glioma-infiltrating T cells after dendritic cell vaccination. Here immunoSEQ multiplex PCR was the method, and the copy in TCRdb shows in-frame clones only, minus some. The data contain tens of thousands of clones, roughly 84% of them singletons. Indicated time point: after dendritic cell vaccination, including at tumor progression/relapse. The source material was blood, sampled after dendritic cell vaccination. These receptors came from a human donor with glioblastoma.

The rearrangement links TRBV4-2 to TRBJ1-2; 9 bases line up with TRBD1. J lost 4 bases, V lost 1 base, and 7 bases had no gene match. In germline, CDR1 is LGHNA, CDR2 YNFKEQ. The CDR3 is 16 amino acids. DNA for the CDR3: TGTGCCAGCAGCCAAGGGGCCCGGACAGGGGTCTATGGCTACACCTTC. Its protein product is CASSQGARTGVYGYTF.

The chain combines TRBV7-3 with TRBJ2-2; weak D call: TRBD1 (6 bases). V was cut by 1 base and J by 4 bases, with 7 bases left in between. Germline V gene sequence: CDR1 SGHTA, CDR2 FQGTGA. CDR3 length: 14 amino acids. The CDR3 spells CASSLRGGTGELFF. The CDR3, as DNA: TGTGCCAGCAGCTTAAGAGGGGGCACCGGGGAGCTGTTTTTT.

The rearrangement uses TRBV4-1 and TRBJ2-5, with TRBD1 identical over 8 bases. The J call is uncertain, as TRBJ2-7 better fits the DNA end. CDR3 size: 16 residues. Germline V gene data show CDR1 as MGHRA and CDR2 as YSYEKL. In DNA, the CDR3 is TGCGCCAGCAGCCAACCCAGGACAGGGCGACCCCCCGAGCAGTACTTC. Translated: CASSQPRTGRPPEQYF.

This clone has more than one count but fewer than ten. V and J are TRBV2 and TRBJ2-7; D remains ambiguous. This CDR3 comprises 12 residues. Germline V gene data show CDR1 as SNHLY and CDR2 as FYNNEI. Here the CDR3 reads CVAAQSSYEQYF. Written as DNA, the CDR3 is TGTGTTGCTGCCCAGTCCTCCTACGAGCAGTACTTC.

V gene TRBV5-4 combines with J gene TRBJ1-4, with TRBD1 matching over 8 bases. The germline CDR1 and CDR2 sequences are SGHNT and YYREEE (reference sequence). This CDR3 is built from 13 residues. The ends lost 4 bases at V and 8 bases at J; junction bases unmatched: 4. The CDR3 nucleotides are TGTGCCAGCAGCCAGACAGGGGTAGAAAAACTGTTTTTT. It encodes CASSQTGVEKLFF. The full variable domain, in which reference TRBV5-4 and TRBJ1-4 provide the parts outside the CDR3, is ETGVTQSPTHLIKTRGQQVTLRCSSQSGHNTVSWYQQALGQGPQFIFQYYREEENGRGNFPPRFSGLQFPNYSSELNVNALELDDSALYLCASSQTGVEKLFFGSGTQLSVL.

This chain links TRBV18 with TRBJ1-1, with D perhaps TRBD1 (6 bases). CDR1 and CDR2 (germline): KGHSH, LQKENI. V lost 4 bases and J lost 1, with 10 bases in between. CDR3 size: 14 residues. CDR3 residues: CASSQTQGNTEAFF. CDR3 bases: TGTGCCAGCTCACAAACACAGGGGAACACTGAAGCTTTCTTT.

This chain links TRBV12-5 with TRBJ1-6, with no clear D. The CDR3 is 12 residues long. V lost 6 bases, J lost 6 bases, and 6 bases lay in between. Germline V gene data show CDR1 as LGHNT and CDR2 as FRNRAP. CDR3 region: CASGLSNSPLHF. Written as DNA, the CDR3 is TGTGCTAGTGGCCTCAGTAATTCACCCCTCCACTTT. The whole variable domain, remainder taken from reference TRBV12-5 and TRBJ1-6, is DARVTQTPRHKVTEMGQEVTMRCQPILGHNTVFWYRQTMMQGLELLAYFRNRAPLDDSGMPKDRFSAEMPDATLATLKIQPSEPRDSAVYFCASGLSNSPLHFGNGTRLTVT.

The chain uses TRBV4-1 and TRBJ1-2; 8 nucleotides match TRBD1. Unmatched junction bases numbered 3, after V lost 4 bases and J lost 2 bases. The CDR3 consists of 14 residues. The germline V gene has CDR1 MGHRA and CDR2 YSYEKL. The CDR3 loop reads CASSRGQANYGYTF. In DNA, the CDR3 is TGCGCCAGCAGCCGGGGACAGGCCAACTATGGCTACACCTTC.

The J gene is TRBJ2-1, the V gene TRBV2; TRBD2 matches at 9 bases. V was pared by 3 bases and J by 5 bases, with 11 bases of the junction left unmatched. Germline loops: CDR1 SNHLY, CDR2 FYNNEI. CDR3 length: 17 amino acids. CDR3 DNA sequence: TGTGCCAGCAGTGATGGACTAGCGCTACCCTGGGACAATGAGCAGTTCTTC. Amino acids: CASSDGLALPWDNEQFF.

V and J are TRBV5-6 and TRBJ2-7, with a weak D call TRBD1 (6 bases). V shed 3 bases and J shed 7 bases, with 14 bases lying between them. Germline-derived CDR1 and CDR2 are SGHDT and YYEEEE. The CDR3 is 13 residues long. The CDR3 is CASSSDRPLEQYF. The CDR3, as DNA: TGTGCCAGCAGCTCCGACAGGCCATTGGAGCAGTACTTC. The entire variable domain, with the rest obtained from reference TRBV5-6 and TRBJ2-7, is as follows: DAGVTQSPTHLIKTRGQQVTLRCSPKSGHDTVSWYQQALGQGPQFIFQYYEEEERQRGNFPDRFSGHQFPNYSSELNVNALLLGDSALYLCASSSDRPLEQYFGPGTRLTVT.

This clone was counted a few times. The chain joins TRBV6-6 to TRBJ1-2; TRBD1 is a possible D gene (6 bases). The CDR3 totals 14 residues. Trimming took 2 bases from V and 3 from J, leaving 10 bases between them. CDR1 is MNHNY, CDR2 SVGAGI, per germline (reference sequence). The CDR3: CASSYGGGDYGYTF. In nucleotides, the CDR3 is TGTGCCAGCAGTTACGGGGGGGGCGACTATGGCTACACCTTC.

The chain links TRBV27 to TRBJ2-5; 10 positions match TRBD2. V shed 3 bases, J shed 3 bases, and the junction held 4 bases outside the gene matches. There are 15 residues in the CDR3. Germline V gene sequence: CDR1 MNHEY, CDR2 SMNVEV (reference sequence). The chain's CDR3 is CASSLRLAGEETQYF. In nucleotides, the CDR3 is TGTGCCAGCAGTTTGAGGCTAGCGGGAGAAGAGACCCAGTACTTC.